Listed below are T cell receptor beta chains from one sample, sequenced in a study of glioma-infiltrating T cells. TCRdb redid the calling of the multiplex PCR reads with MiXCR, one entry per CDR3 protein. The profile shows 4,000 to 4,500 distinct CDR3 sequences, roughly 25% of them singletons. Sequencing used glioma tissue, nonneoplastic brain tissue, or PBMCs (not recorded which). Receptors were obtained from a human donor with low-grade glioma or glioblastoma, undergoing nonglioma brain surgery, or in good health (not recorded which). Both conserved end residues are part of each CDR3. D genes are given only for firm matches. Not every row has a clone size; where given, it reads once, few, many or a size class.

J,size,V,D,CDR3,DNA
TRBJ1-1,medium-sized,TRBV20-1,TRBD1,CSARAPGTGNTEAFF,TGCAGTGCTAGAGCCCCCGGGACAGGGAACACTGAAGCTTTCTTT
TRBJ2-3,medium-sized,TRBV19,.,CASSPLGGLGTDTQYF,TGTGCCAGTAGCCCCCTGGGGGGGCTCGGCACAGATACGCAGTATTTT
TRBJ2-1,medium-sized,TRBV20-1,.,CSATLGNEQFF,TGCAGTGCTACCTTAGGAAATGAGCAGTTCTTC
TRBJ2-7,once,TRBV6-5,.,CASQGQVEEQYF,TGCGCCAGCCAAGGCCAGGTGGAAGAGCAGTACTTC
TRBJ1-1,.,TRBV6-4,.,CVSSPQGNTEAFF,TGTGTCAGCAGCCCGCAGGGGAACACTGAAGCTTTCTTC
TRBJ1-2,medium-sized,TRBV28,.,CASSPTQGLSYGYTF,TGTGCCAGCAGCCCGACCCAGGGGTTAAGCTATGGCTACACCTTC
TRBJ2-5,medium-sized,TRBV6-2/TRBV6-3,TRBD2,CASSYWGTSGTQETQYF,TGTGCCAGCAGTTACTGGGGGACTAGCGGGACGCAAGAGACCCAGTACTTC
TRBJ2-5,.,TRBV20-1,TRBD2,CSATDPLAGAEETQYF,TGCAGTGCTACTGATCCCCTAGCGGGGGCGGAAGAGACCCAGTACTTC
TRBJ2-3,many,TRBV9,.,CASSPPATDTQYF,TGTGCCAGCAGCCCTCCGGCTACAGATACGCAGTATTTT
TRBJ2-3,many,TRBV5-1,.,CASSSSRSADTQYF,TGCGCCAGCAGCTCGAGTAGAAGCGCAGATACGCAGTATTTT
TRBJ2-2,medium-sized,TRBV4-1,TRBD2,CASSPLQGFQRGGEAGELFF,TGCGCCAGCAGCCCGCTTCAGGGTTTCCAGCGGGGGGGCGAGGCCGGGGAGCTGTTTTTT
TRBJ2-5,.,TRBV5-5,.,CASSYPAGVMEGTQYF,TGTGCCAGCAGCTACCCGGCAGGGGTTATGGAAGGGACCCAGTACTTC
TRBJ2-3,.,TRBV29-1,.,CSVEGLGVGRSTDTQYF,TGCAGCGTTGAAGGGTTAGGGGTGGGGCGAAGCACAGATACGCAGTATTTT
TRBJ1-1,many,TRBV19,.,CASTPGRGQNTEAFF,TGTGCCAGTACGCCGGGTCGGGGGCAAAACACTGAAGCTTTCTTT
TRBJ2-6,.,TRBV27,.,CASSLFGANVLTF,TGTGCCAGCAGTTTATTTGGGGCCAACGTCCTGACTTTC
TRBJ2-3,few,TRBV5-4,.,CASSYKTTTDTQYF,TGTGCCAGCAGCTACAAGACAACCACAGATACGCAGTATTTT
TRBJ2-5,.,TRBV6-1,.,CGSRTNFQYF,TGTGGCAGTAGGACCAACTTCCAGTACTTC
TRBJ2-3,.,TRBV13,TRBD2,CASSQRGITDTQYF,TGTGCCAGCAGCCAGCGGGGGATCACAGATACGCAGTATTTT